The sequence of this T cell receptor (beta chain) was determined in a study of T cell responses to AZD1222 COVID-19 vaccine. This clone was found once. Generated by immunoSEQ multiplex PCR, the TCRdb table keeps only in-frame clones and is missing some. Of approximately 110,000 clones listed, over 80% are singletons. The starting material was peripheral blood, obtained 28 days after the second AZD1222 dose. The receptor's source is an adult who received the AZD1222 COVID-19 vaccine.

DNA for the CDR3: TGTGCCAGCAGCTTGGCCACTTCCTCCTCCTATGGCTACACCTTC. Translated: CASSLATSSSYGYTF. V gene TRBV5-5 combines with J gene TRBJ1-2; no clear D gene. The V gene lost 0 bases and the J gene lost 4 bases, with 13 bases spanning the gap. This CDR3 contains 15 residues. From germline, CDR1 is SGHKS and CDR2 YYEKEE (reference sequence).